One sample yielded the 24 T cell receptor beta chains listed below, sequenced in a study of blood T cells in healthy people across ages. Combining a sample-barcoded 5' primer with a J-beta primer mix, a second PCR ran for roughly 7 to 12 cycles. MiXCR was run by TCRdb on the 5' RACE reads, yielding one entry per CDR3 protein. The sample shows about 1.6 million distinct CDR3 sequences, about 32% of them seen only once. Sequencing was done on a sample of blood. The source of these receptors is a woman aged 30 to 39 in good health.

This chain joins TRBV4-1 and TRBJ1-5; D not resolved. V was trimmed by 4 bases and J by 9 bases, leaving 16 bases between them. Germline-derived CDR1 and CDR2 are MGHRA and YSYEKL. The CDR3 is made up of 14 amino acids. The CDR3 sequence: CASSPGGTVWPQHF. In nucleotides, the CDR3 is TGCGCCAGCAGCCCGGGTGGAACGGTATGGCCCCAGCATTTT.

This clonotype was observed at least ten times. This rearrangement joins TRBV29-1 to TRBJ2-7, with TRBD2 identical over 7 bases. The V gene's germline CDR1 is SQVTM and CDR2 ANQGSEA. V gave up 4 bases and J gave up 3 bases; unmatched junction bases: 6. The CDR3 consists of 13 residues. The CDR3 bases are TGCAGCGTTGGGTCGGGCGGGGGCTACGAGCAGTACTTC. Protein: CSVGSGGGYEQYF.

As concerns this clonotype: It is likely a read error, because the conserved phenylalanine at the end of the CDR3 is missing. This chain connects TRBV9 to TRBJ1-6, with TRBD1 matching over 8 bases. The CDR3 consists of 15 residues. V was pared by 4 bases and J by 6 bases, with 6 bases of the junction left unmatched. The germline gives CDR1 SGDLS, CDR2 YYNGEE. CDR3 sequence reads: CASSTGQGGNSPLHL. The CDR3 region has the DNA TGTGCCAGCAGCACTGGACAGGGTGGTAATTCACCCCTCCACTTG.

This clonotype has just a few counts. V and J are TRBV20-1 and TRBJ1-4; no clear D. Trimming removed 0 bases at V and 8 bases at J, with 10 bases between. Germline CDR1 reads DFQATT; CDR2 reads SNEGSKA (reference sequence). CDR3 size: 13 residues. The CDR3 coding sequence is TGCAGTGCTAGAGAAGGCAATACGGAAAAACTGTTTTTT. Encoded protein: CSAREGNTEKLFF.

The chain has TRBV5-1 and TRBJ1-2, with 7 bases that match TRBD1. The J segment lost 10 bases and the V segment lost 3 bases, leaving 9 bases of the junction unmatched. The CDR3 runs 13 residues. Germline V lookup: CDR1 SGHRS, CDR2 YFSETQ. DNA of the CDR3: TGCGCCAGCAGCTACAACAGGGGAGGTGACTACACCTTC. Protein: CASSYNRGGDYTF.

This clonotype was seen a few times. The chain joins TRBV11-2 to TRBJ2-3; possible D gene TRBD1, 6 bases. The ends were cut back, 5 bases at V and 2 bases at J, with 14 bases in the middle. CDR1 is SGHAT and CDR2 is FQNNGV in the germline V gene. This CDR3 region has 15 residues. The CDR3 DNA sequence: TGTGCCAGCAGCAGACCAGAGGGGGACACAGATACGCAGTATTTT. Translation gives CASSRPEGDTDTQYF.

This clonotype was seen a few times. For the CDR3, the DNA is TGTGCCAGCACAAAGGTGGGAGCGGGGGGCACCTACGAGCAGTACTTC. Protein: CASTKVGAGGTYEQYF. J is TRBJ2-7 and V is TRBV6-2 or TRBV6-3; 9 bases align to TRBD2. This CDR3 is 16 amino acids long. The germline V gene encodes CDR1 MNHEY and CDR2 SVGEGT. Trimming at V came to 7 bases and at J to 2 bases, leaving 12 bases not matched to a gene.

This clonotype was detected only a few times. V usage is TRBV12-3 or TRBV12-4 and J usage is TRBJ2-5; TRBD1 matches 7 bases. The V and J ends lost 5 bases and 4 bases, in that order; junction bases with no gene match: 13. The CDR3 is made up of 16 amino acids. The CDR3 spells CASSPRQGSAGETQYF. As DNA, the CDR3 is TGTGCCAGCAGTCCCCGACAGGGTTCGGCGGGAGAGACCCAGTACTTC.

J is TRBJ1-2 and V is TRBV29-1; D is unclear. Trimming removed 2 bases from V and 6 bases from J, with 13 bases in between. The CDR3 is 13 residues long. The V gene's germline CDR1 is SQVTM and CDR2 ANQGSEA. CDR3 nucleotides: TGCAGCGTTGAATGGACCCTCGGAGATGGCTACACCTTC. Its translation is CSVEWTLGDGYTF.

A few counts support this clonotype. This chain links TRBV6-6 with TRBJ2-7, with a tentative D call TRBD2 (6 bases). CDR3 length equals 14 residues. Germline lookup yields CDR1 MNHNY and CDR2 SVGAGI (reference sequence). Trimming removed 0 bases at V and 4 bases at J, with 10 bases between. For the CDR3, the DNA is TGTGCCAGCAGTTACTCGGGGGGTAGGTACGAGCAGTACTTC. Translation gives CASSYSGGRYEQYF.

This chain joins TRBV28 and TRBJ2-2; 7 bases match TRBD1. From germline, CDR1 is MDHEN and CDR2 SYDVKM. The V gene end was trimmed by 6 bases and the J gene end by 1 base; junction bases not matched to a gene: 5. The CDR3 runs 15 residues. The CDR3 nucleotides read TGTGCCAGCAGCCACCGGGACAGGAACACCGGGGAGCTGTTTTTT. This sequence encodes CASSHRDRNTGELFF.

This chain connects TRBV5-1 to TRBJ2-1; D perhaps matches TRBD1 (5 bases). The CDR3 totals 13 residues. V was pared by 4 bases and J by 5 bases, with 10 bases between. The germline gives CDR1 SGHRS, CDR2 YFSETQ. The CDR3 is CASSPADNNEQFF. In DNA, the CDR3 is TGCGCCAGCAGCCCCGCGGACAACAATGAGCAGTTCTTC. Using reference TRBV5-1 and TRBJ2-1 for the parts outside the CDR3, the full variable domain is KAGVTQTPRYLIKTRGQQVTLSCSPISGHRSVSWYQQTPGQGLQFLFEYFSETQRNKGNFPGRFSGRQFSNSRSEMNVSTLELGDSALYLCASSPADNNEQFFGPGTRLTVL.

This clonotype was observed a handful of times. The chain uses TRBV29-1 and TRBJ1-2; no clear D. Between the trimmed V and J ends, which lost 5 bases and 0 bases, there was a span of 16 bases. Germline values: CDR1 SQVTM, CDR2 ANQGSEA. The CDR3 has 15 residues. The CDR3, as DNA: TGCAGCGTTCTCCCGGGAAGCACTGCTAACTATGGCTACACCTTC. Translating gives CSVLPGSTANYGYTF.

The V call is TRBV4-1, the J call TRBJ2-3; possible D gene TRBD2, 7 bases. The V end lost 4 bases, the J end lost 8 bases, and 19 bases lay between the germline ends. The CDR3 loop spans 15 amino acids. Germline CDR1 reads MGHRA; CDR2 reads YSYEKL. CDR3 sequence reads: CASSPLGGAPGTQYF. DNA for the CDR3: TGCGCCAGCAGCCCCCTGGGGGGGGCGCCAGGTACGCAGTATTTT.

The chain employs TRBV6-5 and TRBJ2-1; D is unclear. Trimming stripped 4 bases from V and 3 bases from J, with 10 bases between. The germline CDR1 and CDR2 sequences are MNHEY and SVGAGI. This CDR3 region has 14 residues. CDR3 sequence reads: CASSLEKGYNEQFF. The DNA for the CDR3 is TGTGCCAGCAGTTTGGAGAAAGGCTACAATGAGCAGTTCTTC.

The chain links TRBV12-3 or TRBV12-4 to TRBJ2-3; 11 nucleotides align to TRBD2. The CDR3 has 15 amino acids. The V gene end was trimmed by 2 bases and the J gene end by 6 bases; junction bases not matched to a gene: 4. CDR3 sequence reads: CASSLLAGGGDTQYF. DNA for the CDR3: TGTGCCAGCAGTTTACTAGCGGGGGGCGGCGATACGCAGTATTTT.

The CDR3 loop is CASRRDRGGFGETQYF. The CDR3 DNA follows: TGTGCCAGCAGGCGGGACAGGGGAGGCTTCGGGGAGACCCAGTACTTC. The chain is built from TRBV6-1 and TRBJ2-5; 10 bases agree with TRBD1. V lost 6 bases, J lost 5 bases, and 12 bases stayed unmatched. This CDR3 is 16 amino acids long. Germline V gives CDR1 MNHNS, CDR2 SASEGT.

J is TRBJ2-7 and V is TRBV20-1; weak D call: TRBD1 (6 bases). V was trimmed by 0 bases and J by 4 bases, leaving 16 bases between them. The CDR3 totals 15 residues. Germline-derived CDR1 and CDR2 are DFQATT and SNEGSKA (reference sequence). CDR3 loop: CSARDIGQGLYEQYF. Here the CDR3 DNA reads TGCAGTGCTAGAGATATAGGCCAGGGGCTTTACGAGCAGTACTTC.

The chain couples TRBV25-1 to TRBJ1-2; D is possibly TRBD1 (5 bases). The CDR3 length is 11 residues. The ends were cut back, 8 bases at V and 8 bases at J, with 12 bases in the middle. Germline CDR1 and CDR2: MGHDK and SYGVNS. CDR3 loop: CASGDLKGYTF. CDR3 in DNA: TGTGCCAGCGGGGACTTAAAAGGCTACACCTTC.

About this clonotype itself: One junction end disagrees with the germline gene, perhaps due to a read error. This chain uses TRBV7-4 with TRBJ2-7; D not certain. The CDR3 loop spans 14 amino acids. Germline assignment: CDR1 SGHVT and CDR2 SQSDAQ. CDR3 nucleotide sequence: TGTGCCAGCAGCTTACGCCTAGGCAGCTACAAGCAGTACTTC. Its translation: CASSLRLGSYKQYF.

There are a few counts of this clonotype. The chain links TRBV20-1 to TRBJ2-7; D may be TRBD2 (6 bases). CDR1 is DFQATT and CDR2 is SNEGSKA in the germline V gene (reference sequence). V lost 6 bases and J lost 7, with 25 bases in between. This CDR3 is 15 amino acids long. The CDR3 nucleotides are TGCAGTGCGCCCGGGGCCAGCGGACTAAGTTGGGAGCAGTACTTC. It translates to CSAPGASGLSWEQYF.

The rearrangement joins TRBV5-1 to TRBJ2-1; D may be TRBD2 (5 bases). Looked up from germline, CDR1 is SGHRS and CDR2 is YFSETQ. The CDR3 is 16 residues long. The V end was cut by 4 bases, the J end by 2 bases, with 16 bases between. The CDR3 loop is CASSTSRTPTYNEQFF. CDR3 in DNA: TGCGCCAGCAGCACGTCCCGGACTCCGACCTACAATGAGCAGTTCTTC. The entire variable domain, with the rest obtained from reference TRBV5-1 and TRBJ2-1, is as follows: KAGVTQTPRYLIKTRGQQVTLSCSPISGHRSVSWYQQTPGQGLQFLFEYFSETQRNKGNFPGRFSGRQFSNSRSEMNVSTLELGDSALYLCASSTSRTPTYNEQFFGPGTRLTVL.

The chain employs TRBV5-6 and TRBJ2-7; 10 nucleotides align to TRBD1. The CDR3 spans 15 residues. V was pared by 5 bases and J by 5 bases, with 10 bases of the junction left unmatched. CDR1 and CDR2 (germline): SGHDT, YYEEEE. The CDR3 nucleotides read TGTGCCAGCAGTCTAGTGACAGGGGGCTTCGACGAGCAGTACTTC. This encodes CASSLVTGGFDEQYF.

This chain uses TRBV3-1 with TRBJ2-7, with 7 bases matching TRBD2. The V gene's germline CDR1 is LGHDT and CDR2 YNNKEL (reference sequence). V gave up 7 bases and J gave up 8 bases; unmatched junction bases: 8. This CDR3 comprises 12 residues. The CDR3 nucleotides read TGTGCCAGCACTGGGACTACCCGTAAGCAGTACTTC. Amino acid sequence: CASTGTTRKQYF.